This paragraph covers one T cell receptor (beta chain) sequence. Its target is unknown. Other DNA sequences in the same sample also yield this CDR3. The CDR3 has 16 amino acids. After removal of 0 bases from V and 6 bases from J, the junction contained 5 bases not matched to a gene. CDR1 is SGHRS and CDR2 is YFSETQ in the germline V gene. The data belong to a study of T cell repertoires in ileal Crohn's disease. The study's findings and limits: Mucosal expansions were suggested to be mainly CD8 T cells. Compared with non-smokers, active smokers at surgery showed more clonal expansions. Endoscopic recurrence occurred in every patient whose clonality exceeded 26.8%.

Sequenced by immunoSEQ multiplex PCR; TCRdb stores in-frame clones only, minus some. The repertoire includes about 12,000 clones, approximately 80% of them detected once, and about 15% sits in the top ten. Time point described: neoterminal ileum biopsy at postoperative endoscopy, about 6 months after surgery. Sequencing was performed on ileal tissue. The receptor was isolated from an adult with Crohn's disease. The chain carries TRBV5-1 and TRBJ2-1; 11 bases are shared with TRBD1. The CDR3 region has the DNA TGCGCCAGCAGCTTGGGCGGGACAGGGGGAGGCAATGAGCAGTTCTTC. Protein product: CASSLGGTGGGNEQFF.